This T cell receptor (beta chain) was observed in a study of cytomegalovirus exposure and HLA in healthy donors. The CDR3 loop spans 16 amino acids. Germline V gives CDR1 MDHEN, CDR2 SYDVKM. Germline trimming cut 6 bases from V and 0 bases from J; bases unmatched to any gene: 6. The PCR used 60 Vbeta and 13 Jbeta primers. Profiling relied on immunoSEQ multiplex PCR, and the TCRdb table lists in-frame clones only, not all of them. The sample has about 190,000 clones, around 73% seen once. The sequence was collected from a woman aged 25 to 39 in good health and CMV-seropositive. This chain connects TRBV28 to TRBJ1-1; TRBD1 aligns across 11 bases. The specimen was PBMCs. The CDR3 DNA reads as TGTGCCAGCAGCCTCGGGACAGGGGGGGTGAACACTGAAGCTTTCTTT. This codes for CASSLGTGGVNTEAFF.